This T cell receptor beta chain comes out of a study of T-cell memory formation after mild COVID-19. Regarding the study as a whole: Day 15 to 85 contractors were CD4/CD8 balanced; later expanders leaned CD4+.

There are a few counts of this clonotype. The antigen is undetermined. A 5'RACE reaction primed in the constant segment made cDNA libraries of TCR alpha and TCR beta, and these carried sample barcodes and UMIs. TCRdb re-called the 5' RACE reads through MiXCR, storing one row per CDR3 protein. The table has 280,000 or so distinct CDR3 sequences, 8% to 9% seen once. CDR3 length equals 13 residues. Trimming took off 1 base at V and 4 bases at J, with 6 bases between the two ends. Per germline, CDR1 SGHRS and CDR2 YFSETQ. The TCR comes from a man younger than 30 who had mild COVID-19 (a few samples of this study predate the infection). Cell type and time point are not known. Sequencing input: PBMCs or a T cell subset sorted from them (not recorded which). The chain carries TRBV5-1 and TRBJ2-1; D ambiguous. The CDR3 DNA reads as TGCGCCAGCAGCTTGCCAGAATACAATGAGCAGTTCTTC. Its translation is CASSLPEYNEQFF. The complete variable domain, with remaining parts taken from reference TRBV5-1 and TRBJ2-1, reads KAGVTQTPRYLIKTRGQQVTLSCSPISGHRSVSWYQQTPGQGLQFLFEYFSETQRNKGNFPGRFSGRQFSNSRSEMNVSTLELGDSALYLCASSLPEYNEQFFGPGTRLTVL.